This entry features one TCR beta chain sequence. Original analysis: Reference gene primer amplification gave nucleated cell count estimates. Method: immunoSEQ multiplex PCR; TCRdb's copy keeps in-frame clones and lacks some. V and J calls and clone size are as listed in that table; D and trimming were resolved from the DNA. In the table there are roughly 60,000 clones, 80% to 85% of which are singletons. This CDR3 is 15 amino acids long. Germline-derived CDR1 and CDR2 are SGHRS and YFSETQ. V was clipped by 0 bases and J by 0 bases, with 7 bases between them. This specimen belongs to a study of blood T cell repertoires in COVID-19. Study-wide context: Both acute and convalescent COVID-19 samples were obtained from the United States, Italy and Spain. From T cells, B-cell-depleted T cells, or PBMCs came the material, which was cDNA or gDNA.

Seattle patient enrollment occurred during active infection, with longitudinal follow-up thereafter. The chain recombines TRBV5-1 with TRBJ1-5; tentative D call: TRBD1 (5 bases). Sequencing was done on a sample of peripheral blood. This receptor was taken from a man aged 30-40 years with COVID-19, enrolled during active disease. As DNA, the CDR3 is TGCGCCAGCAGCTTGGCCGGGGGTAGCAATCAGCCCCAGCATTTT. Translating it yields CASSLAGGSNQPQHF.